This TCR beta chain was documented in a study of cytomegalovirus exposure and HLA in healthy donors. Germline values: CDR1 SGHTA, CDR2 FQGNSA. The CDR3 contains 15 residues. Losses at the gene ends were 5 bases for V and 4 bases for J; bases not matched to a gene: 7. In the PCR, 60 Vbeta and 13 Jbeta primers were used. Only in-frame clones appear in the TCRdb table, and some are missing; sequencing was by immunoSEQ multiplex PCR. The table lists approximately 180,000 clones, roughly 80% of them singletons, with roughly 4.5% in the top ten. The sequence came from a woman under 30 in good health and CMV-seropositive. Sample: PBMCs. The chain joins TRBV7-2 to TRBJ2-7; 11 bases fit TRBD2. In nucleotides, the CDR3 is TGTGCCAGCAGCCTTCATAGCGGGGGGGCGTACGAGCAGTACTTC. Encoded protein: CASSLHSGGAYEQYF.